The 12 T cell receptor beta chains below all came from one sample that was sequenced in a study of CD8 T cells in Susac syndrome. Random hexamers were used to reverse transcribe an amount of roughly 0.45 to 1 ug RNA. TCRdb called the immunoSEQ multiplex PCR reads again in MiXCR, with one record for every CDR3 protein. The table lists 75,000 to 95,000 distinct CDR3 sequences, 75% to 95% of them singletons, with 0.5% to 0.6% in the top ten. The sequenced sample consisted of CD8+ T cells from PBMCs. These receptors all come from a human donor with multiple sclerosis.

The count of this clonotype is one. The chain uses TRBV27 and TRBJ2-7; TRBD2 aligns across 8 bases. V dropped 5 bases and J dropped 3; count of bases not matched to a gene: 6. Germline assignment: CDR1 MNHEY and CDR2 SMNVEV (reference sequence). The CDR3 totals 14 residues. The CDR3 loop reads CASSQSGTSYEQYF. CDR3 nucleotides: TGTGCCAGCAGTCAATCCGGGACTAGCTACGAGCAGTACTTC.

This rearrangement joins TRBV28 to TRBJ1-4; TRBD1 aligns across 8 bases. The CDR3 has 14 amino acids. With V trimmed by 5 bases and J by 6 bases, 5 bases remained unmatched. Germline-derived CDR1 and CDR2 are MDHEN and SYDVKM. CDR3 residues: CASSRTGSDEKLFF. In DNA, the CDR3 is TGTGCCAGCAGTCGGACAGGGAGCGATGAAAAACTGTTTTTT.

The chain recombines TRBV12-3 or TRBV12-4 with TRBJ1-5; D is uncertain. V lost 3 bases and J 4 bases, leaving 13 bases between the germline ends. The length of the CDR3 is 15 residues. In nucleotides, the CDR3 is TGTGCCAGCAGTTTCGGGCTCCGCAGGAATCAGCCCCAGCATTTT. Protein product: CASSFGLRRNQPQHF.

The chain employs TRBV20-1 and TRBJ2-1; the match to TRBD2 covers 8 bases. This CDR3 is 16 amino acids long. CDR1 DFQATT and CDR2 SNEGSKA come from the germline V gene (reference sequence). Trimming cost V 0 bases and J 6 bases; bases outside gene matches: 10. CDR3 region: CSARDYGAGVVNEQFF. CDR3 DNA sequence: TGCAGTGCTAGAGATTATGGAGCGGGAGTAGTCAATGAGCAGTTCTTC.

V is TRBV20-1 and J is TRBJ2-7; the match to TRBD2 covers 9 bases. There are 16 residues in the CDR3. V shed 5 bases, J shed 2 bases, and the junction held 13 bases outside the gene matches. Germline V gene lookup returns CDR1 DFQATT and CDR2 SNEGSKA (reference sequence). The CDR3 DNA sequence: TGCAGTGCTCTCCCCCGGGAGCGGGGGGAAACCTACGAGCAGTACTTC. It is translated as CSALPRERGETYEQYF.

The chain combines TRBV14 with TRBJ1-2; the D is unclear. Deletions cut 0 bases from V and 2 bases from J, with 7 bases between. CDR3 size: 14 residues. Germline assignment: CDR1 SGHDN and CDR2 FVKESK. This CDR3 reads CASSQDIVNYGYTF. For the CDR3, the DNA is TGTGCCAGCAGCCAAGATATAGTGAACTATGGCTACACCTTC.

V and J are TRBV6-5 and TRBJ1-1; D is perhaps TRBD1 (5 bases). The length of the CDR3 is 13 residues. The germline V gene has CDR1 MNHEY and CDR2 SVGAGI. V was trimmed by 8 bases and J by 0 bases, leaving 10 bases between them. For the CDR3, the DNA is TGTGCCAGCTATCCAGGGTTGAACACTGAAGCTTTCTTT. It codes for CASYPGLNTEAFF.

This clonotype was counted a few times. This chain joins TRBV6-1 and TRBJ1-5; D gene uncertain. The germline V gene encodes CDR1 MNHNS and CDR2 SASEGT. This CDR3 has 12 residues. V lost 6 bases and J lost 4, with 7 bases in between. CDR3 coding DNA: TGTGCCAGCAGGGCAGGAAATCAGCCCCAGCATTTT. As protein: CASRAGNQPQHF.

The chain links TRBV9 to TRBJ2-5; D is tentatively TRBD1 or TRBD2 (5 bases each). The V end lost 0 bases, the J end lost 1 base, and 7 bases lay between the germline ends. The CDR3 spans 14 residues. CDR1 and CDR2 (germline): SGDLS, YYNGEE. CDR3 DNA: TGTGCCAGCAGCGTAGAGGGACCCCAAGAGACCCAGTACTTC. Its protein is CASSVEGPQETQYF.

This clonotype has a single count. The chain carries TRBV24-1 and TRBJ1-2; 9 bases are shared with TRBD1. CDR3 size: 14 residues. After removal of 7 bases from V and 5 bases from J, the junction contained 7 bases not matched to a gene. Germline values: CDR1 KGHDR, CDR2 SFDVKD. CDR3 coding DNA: TGTGCCACCAGCCAGACAGGGGGAGAGTATGGCTACACCTTC. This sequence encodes CATSQTGGEYGYTF.

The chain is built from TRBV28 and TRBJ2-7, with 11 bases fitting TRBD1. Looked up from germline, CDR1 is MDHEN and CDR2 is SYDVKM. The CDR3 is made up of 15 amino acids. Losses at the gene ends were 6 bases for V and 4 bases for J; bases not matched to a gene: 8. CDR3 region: CASSTGTGGIYEQYF. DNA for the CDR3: TGTGCCAGCAGCACTGGGACAGGGGGAATTTACGAGCAGTACTTC. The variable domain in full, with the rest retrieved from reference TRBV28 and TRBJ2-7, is DVKVTQSSRYLVKRTGEKVFLECVQDMDHENMFWYRQDPGLGLRLIYFSYDVKMKEKGDIPEGYSVSREKKERFSLILESASTNQTSMYLCASSTGTGGIYEQYFGPGTRLTVT.

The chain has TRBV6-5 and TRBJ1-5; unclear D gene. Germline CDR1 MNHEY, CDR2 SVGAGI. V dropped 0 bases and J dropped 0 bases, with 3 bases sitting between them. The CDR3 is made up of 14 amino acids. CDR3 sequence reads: CASSYSNSNQPQHF. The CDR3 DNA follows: TGTGCCAGCAGTTACTCGAATAGCAATCAGCCCCAGCATTTT.